This entry is about one T cell receptor (beta chain). The antigen is undetermined. The data derive from a study of T cell clusters in autoimmune cytopenias. Study overall: The median distinct TRB clonotype count was about 2,000 per sample, from a median roughly 55,000 reads. Findings and caveats of the study: Active autoimmune hepatitis patients had approximately 3.2-fold fewer exclusive TRB clusters than healthy donors. Functional roles of the in silico T cell clusters still await experimental validation.

TRB amplification used roughly 250 ng of peripheral blood genomic DNA. TRB was amplified by touch-down multiplex PCR, primer pools A and B combined. TCRdb reprocessed the multiplex PCR reads, keeping one entry per CDR3 protein, no DNA. The table lists some 7,600 distinct CDR3 sequences. This TCR was recovered from a human donor with an autoimmune cytopenia or autoimmune hepatitis (not recorded which). The sequencing input was peripheral blood.

The CDR3 here is CATSDPGTGLNTEAFF. The chain has TRBV24-1 and TRBJ1-1; TCRdb gives TRBD1 as the D gene, but with no DNA this cannot be confirmed. The CDR3 consists of 16 residues. Germline assignment: CDR1 KGHDR and CDR2 SFDVKD.